Listed below are T cell receptor beta chains from one sample, sequenced in a study of OX40 agonist ivuxolimab in advanced cancers. The data were produced by immunoSEQ multiplex PCR, yet TCRdb's version contains in-frame clones alone and is incomplete. The repertoire holds about 68,000 clones, with around nine tenths as singletons. The specimen was CD4+ or CD8+ T cells sorted from blood, collected in a trial of the OX40 agonist ivuxolimab. These receptors all come from an adult with an advanced solid tumor such as melanoma, head and neck, liver or kidney cancer. Both conserved end residues are part of each CDR3. The D gene is left open where the match is weak. Size tells how often a clone was seen (once, few, many) or the class of an expanded clone, and some rows leave it out.

v_gene	d_gene	abundance	j_gene	CDR3aa	CDR3nt
TRBV2	.	few	TRBJ1-5	CASRAVGDGNQPQHF	TGTGCCAGCAGGGCGGTAGGGGACGGCAATCAGCCCCAGCATTTT
TRBV5-1	TRBD1	.	TRBJ1-5	CASTWGDREGQPQHF	TGCGCCAGCACCTGGGGGGACAGGGAGGGCCAGCCCCAGCATTTT
TRBV6-1	TRBD2	.	TRBJ2-3	CASSDLAGGPTDTQYF	TGTGCCAGCAGTGACCTAGCGGGGGGTCCCACAGATACGCAGTATTTT
TRBV4-3	TRBD1	.	TRBJ1-2	CASSQAMGQQGGYGYTF	TGCGCCAGCAGCCAAGCTATGGGACAGCAGGGAGGATATGGCTACACCTTC
TRBV5-8	TRBD1	once	TRBJ2-2	CASFDTGGNTGELFF	TGTGCCAGCTTCGACACAGGGGGCAACACCGGGGAGCTGTTTTTT
TRBV7-9	.	.	TRBJ2-5	CASSLDGYQYF	TGTGCCAGCAGCTTAGATGGTTACCAGTACTTC
TRBV19	TRBD1	.	TRBJ1-4	CASSIYRRTGVGEKLFF	TGTGCCAGTAGTATCTACCGTCGGACAGGGGTAGGAGAAAAACTGTTTTTT
TRBV7-9	.	.	TRBJ2-7	CASSLAGGLNEQYF	TGTGCCAGCAGCTTAGCAGGAGGTCTTAACGAGCAGTACTTC
TRBV7-2	TRBD1	.	TRBJ2-7	CASSLRQGAYEQYF	TGTGCCAGCAGCTTGAGACAGGGGGCCTACGAGCAGTACTTC
TRBV11-3	.	.	TRBJ2-3	CASSLGGGPSTDTQYF	TGTGCCAGCAGCTTAGGGGGGGGCCCAAGCACAGATACGCAGTATTTT
TRBV19	TRBD1	.	TRBJ2-7	CASRTGPDYEQYF	TGTGCCAGTCGGACAGGTCCTGACTACGAGCAGTACTTC
TRBV4-1	TRBD2	.	TRBJ2-3	CASSLTTSGGADTQYF	TGCGCCAGCAGCCTAACTACTAGCGGGGGGGCAGATACGCAGTATTTT
TRBV7-2	TRBD2	.	TRBJ2-2	CASGYRTSGKGELFF	TGTGCCAGCGGATATAGAACTAGCGGGAAGGGGGAGCTGTTTTTT
TRBV27	.	.	TRBJ2-4	CASSLDAGSLAKNIQYF	TGTGCCAGCAGTTTAGACGCGGGGAGTCTAGCCAAAAACATTCAGTACTTC
TRBV4-3	.	few	TRBJ1-4	CASSQRNEASNEKLFF	TGCGCCAGCAGCCAAAGGAATGAGGCTTCTAATGAAAAACTGTTTTTT
TRBV6-5	TRBD2	.	TRBJ2-1	CASRDGTSEYNEQFF	TGTGCCAGCAGAGACGGGACTAGCGAATACAATGAGCAGTTCTTC
TRBV6-6	.	.	TRBJ1-4	CASSYDRPTNEKLFF	TGTGCCAGCAGTTACGACAGGCCAACTAATGAAAAACTGTTTTTT
TRBV7-2	.	.	TRBJ1-2	CASSLGSRAAKNYGYTF	TGTGCCAGCAGCTTAGGGTCCCGGGCCGCCAAAAACTATGGCTACACCTTC
TRBV28	.	.	TRBJ1-2	CASSSGAGSYGYTF	TGTGCCAGCAGCTCTGGAGCCGGGAGCTATGGCTACACCTTC
TRBV10-1	.	few	TRBJ2-7	CASSESAGSNEQYF	TGCGCCAGCAGTGAGTCGGCAGGGTCCAACGAGCAGTACTTC
TRBV11-3	.	.	TRBJ2-5	CASSTRPGETQYF	TGTGCCAGCAGCACTAGGCCCGGAGAGACCCAGTACTTC
TRBV9	.	.	TRBJ1-1	CASSVGLGTENTEAFF	TGTGCCAGCAGCGTAGGACTGGGGACGGAGAACACTGAAGCTTTCTTT
TRBV7-9	TRBD1	.	TRBJ2-2	CASSSRTGSTGELFF	TGTGCCAGCAGCTCGAGGACAGGGTCCACCGGGGAGCTGTTTTTT
TRBV4-1	.	.	TRBJ2-7	CASSQVGASGYEQYF	TGCGCCAGCAGCCAAGTAGGGGCTTCAGGTTACGAGCAGTACTTC
TRBV18	TRBD2	.	TRBJ2-1	CASSPRGIAGGGNEQFF	TGTGCCAGCTCACCACGAGGCATAGCGGGGGGTGGCAATGAGCAGTTCTTC
TRBV5-1	.	.	TRBJ2-5	CASSWGRTQYF	TGCGCCAGCAGCTGGGGCAGGACCCAGTACTTC
TRBV6-5	.	few	TRBJ2-3	CASRSTDTQYF	TGTGCCAGCAGAAGCACAGATACGCAGTATTTT
TRBV28	.	few	TRBJ2-2	CASSPNRASTGELFF	TGTGCCAGCAGTCCAAACAGGGCCAGCACCGGGGAGCTGTTTTTT
TRBV5-1	.	.	TRBJ2-3	CASRDGGVLHTDTQYF	TGCGCCAGCAGGGATGGAGGGGTGCTGCACACAGATACGCAGTATTTT